This record looks at one TCR beta chain sequence and its context. The clone's antigen remains unknown. Base qualities are missing; no much larger clone stands one base away. CD8 naive samples were obtained by positive selection for CCR7 among CD45RO-negative cells, yielding a CD45RA+CCR7+ population from which TemRA cells were excluded. The donors were healthy, HIV-negative adults who had no recently reported acute infections or vaccinations. Only Caucasian adults living in Nashville, Tennessee, USA were represented among the donors. Blood was collected by leukapheresis, and PBMCs were isolated by Ficoll-Histopaque density gradient centrifugation and then cryopreserved in liquid nitrogen vapor phase. Purity and quantity of every magnetically sorted T cell population were checked by analytical flow cytometry. Each sorted fraction had its genomic DNA isolated and then quantified by UV absorbance on a Nanodrop 2000c.

The sample comes from a study of shared clonotypes between healthy human individuals (dated by TCRdb to 2020 to 2021). For context, the study as a whole: A couple of women and a few men aged 18 to 49 years were included in the cohort. Between about 0.9 and 8.9 billion PBMCs per donor were obtained by leukapheresis. For each donor, CD4 naive and CD4 memory were each run on three plates, CD8 naive on two plates, and CD8 memory on one plate. To increase sequencing depth and limit assay-specific biases, TCR repertoire library preparation and sequencing were carried out by different laboratories using diverse techniques. The study deeply sequenced blood TCR repertoires of about 5 healthy adults to estimate repertoire size and the extent of clonotype sharing between individuals.

Points the paper makes about the study in general: Because the study included only a small number of donors, the genetic and exposure-history diversity represented was limited. Pairwise subsampling indicated that sequencing depth was expected to affect the degree of clonotype sharing among donors. Incomplete sequencing was indicated by rarefaction of sorted-subset datasets, despite the large sequencing depth. Clonotypes shared by all four sorted-subset donors showed higher generation probabilities than non-shared clonotypes. Across four donors, about 5.2% of naive CD4, roughly 3.5% of naive CD8, about 2.3% of memory CD4, and 0.4% of memory CD8 clonotypes were shared. Estimated clonotype richness was generally larger for naive than for memory subsets. Sampling was restricted to blood, and TCR repertoires in tissues likely differ from the TCR repertoires found in blood.

V loses 4 bases, J loses 0 bases, and the germline ends lie 18 bases apart. The germline V gene (reference sequence) sets CDR1 to SGHNT and CDR2 to YYREEE. The CDR3 has 17 amino acids, counting the end cysteine and phenylalanine. Only CDR3 DNA is held: 51 bases, read in frame from base 1. Using the deep immunoSEQ assay, TCR CDR3 regions were amplified from genomic DNA by multiplex PCR. For each cell subset, the extracted genomic DNA was distributed evenly across all wells of several immunoSEQ 96-well plates, and each plate served as one replicate. For sorted subsets, approximately 210 ng of genomic DNA, equivalent to some 30,000 T cell genomes, went into each replicate PCR. Purified libraries were measured with a Qubit 3.0 fluorometer, size-checked on a Bioanalyzer 2100, and measured again with the KAPA Library Quantification kit. Every immunoSEQ 96-well plate was sequenced on a dedicated single-read 150-cycle Illumina NextSeq 550 flow cell. For the original study's pipeline: The immunoSEQ output contained only junctional sequences without quality scores, so filtering could not match that applied to full-length reads. To assign V/J genes and CDR3, sequences were annotated against IMGT germline references using PyIR, a Python wrapper for IgBLAST v1.9. Any read was removed if the V/J assignment was weak (E-value above 1e-6), the CDR3 was missing, or the read contained stop codons, out-of-frame junctions, or ambiguous translated residues. A V3J clonotype was defined by an identical inferred V gene, J gene, and CDR3 amino acid sequence. Percentage overlap between repertoires was calculated by dividing the number of shared unique clonotypes by the size of the smaller repertoire. Repertoire richness was assessed with RTK rarefaction, the Chao1 estimator, and Recon v2.1 estimates of unobserved clonotypes. Generation probabilities for all TCRbeta clonotypes obtained by the gDNA method from a few donors were computed using OLGA. TCRdb limited this immuneACCESS table to in-frame rearrangements with V and J called. A share of clones is missing; checked studies link under half to unresolved V genes, and the rest is unexplained. That table furnishes V, J and clone size, whereas the DNA furnished D and trimming. The sample table records roughly 850,000 clones; roughly 96% of these occur just once. Around 0.21% of the sample lies in the top ten.

The chain uses TRBV5-4 and TRBJ2-3; the D segment could be TRBD2, given 6 matching bases. This TCR came from a young man in good health. The sample consisted of naive CD8+ T cells sorted from blood. Explained via the paper, the cell subset or site label denotes: CD45RA+CCR7+. Here is the DNA: TGTGCCAGCAGCCCCTCCCTAGCGACCACTAGCACAGATACGCAGTATTTT. Its protein is CASSPSLATTSTDTQYF. The CDR3 plus the reference TRBV5-4 and TRBJ2-3 genes for the other parts give the full variable domain: ETGVTQSPTHLIKTRGQQVTLRCSSQSGHNTVSWYQQALGQGPQFIFQYYREEENGRGNFPPRFSGLQFPNYSSELNVNALELDDSALYLCASSPSLATTSTDTQYFGPGTRLTVL.